Here is one T cell receptor (beta chain) with its context. Its antigen remains unidentified. Measured with immunoSEQ multiplex PCR; TCRdb has only the in-frame clones, and not every one. The table shows about 42,000 clones, with about 81% occurring only once. This sample is drawn from a study of STAT3 mutations in large granular lymphocyte leukemia. Findings and caveats of the study: Every T-cell large granular lymphocyte leukemia patient had at least one immunodominant TCR beta clonotype.

Germline V gene data show CDR1 as MRHNA and CDR2 as SNTAGT. CDR3 length: 14 residues. V was pared by 4 bases and J by 1 base, with 3 bases of the junction left unmatched. V and J are TRBV6-4 and TRBJ1-1, with 7 bases lining up with TRBD1. The TCR originated in a human donor with T large granular lymphocyte leukemia. Some clones in this sample may be carry-over from other donors' samples. Sequencing was performed on PBMCs. The CDR3 protein is CASSAGQRNTEAFF. The DNA of the CDR3 is TGTGCCAGCAGTGCGGGACAGCGGAACACTGAAGCTTTCTTT.